This passage covers 8 T cell receptor beta chains from one sample sequenced in a study of CD8 T cells in ankylosing spondylitis. Their cognate antigens are unknown. The study, taken as a whole, reports: It appeared that ankylosing spondylitis blood was characterized by a TCR beta motif of seven or eight highly homologous variants.

TCRdb independently ran MiXCR on the 5' RACE reads; one entry per CDR3 protein. The sample lists 500,000 or so distinct CDR3 sequences; approximately 5.3% were seen once. Source material: blood, either unsorted or a sorted T cell fraction (not recorded which). The receptors were gathered from a male donor with ankylosing spondylitis.

This clonotype was picked up many times. The chain employs TRBV7-2 and TRBJ2-7; 11 bases agree with TRBD1. Germline V gene sequence: CDR1 SGHTA, CDR2 FQGNSA. The V segment lost 6 bases and the J segment 3 bases; nucleotides outside the gene matches: 10. There are 16 residues in the CDR3. The CDR3 reads CASSLRTGTGGYEQYF. In nucleotides, the CDR3 is TGTGCCAGCAGTTTAAGAACCGGGACAGGGGGCTACGAGCAGTACTTC.

This clonotype was recorded many times. The chain recombines TRBV20-1 with TRBJ1-2; D might be TRBD1 (5 bases). V lost 6 bases and J 0 bases, leaving 11 bases between the germline ends. Looked up from germline, CDR1 is DFQATT and CDR2 is SNEGSKA (reference sequence). This CDR3 is 13 amino acids long. CDR3 sequence: CSATGGANYGYTF. The CDR3 DNA reads as TGCAGTGCCACTGGGGGTGCTAACTATGGCTACACCTTC.

This clonotype was observed at least ten times. This rearrangement joins TRBV5-1 to TRBJ1-6; 7 nucleotides agree with TRBD1. Germline loops: CDR1 SGHRS, CDR2 YFSETQ. J lost 0 bases, V lost 2 bases, and 2 bases had no gene match. The CDR3 contains 16 residues. The DNA of the CDR3 is TGCGCCAGCAGCTTCAGGGGGATCTCCTATAATTCACCCCTCCACTTT. Protein: CASSFRGISYNSPLHF.

This clonotype was counted many times. This chain uses TRBV29-1 with TRBJ2-4, with 8 bases matching TRBD1. The CDR3 extends over 13 amino acids. CDR1 and CDR2 from the germline V gene are SQVTM and ANQGSEA. V dropped 3 bases and J dropped 4; count of bases not matched to a gene: 2. The DNA for the CDR3 is TGCAGCGTTGAGACAGGGGCAAAAAACATTCAGTACTTC. Amino acids: CSVETGAKNIQYF.

This clonotype has ten or more counts. J is TRBJ1-2 and V is TRBV7-2; D is uncertain. The germline V gene encodes CDR1 SGHTA and CDR2 FQGNSA. Trimming shortened V by 1 base and J by 0 bases, and 9 bases separated the two germline ends. The CDR3 is 15 residues long. The CDR3 is CASSLVAVANYGYTF. Here the CDR3 DNA reads TGTGCCAGCAGCTTAGTGGCGGTTGCTAACTATGGCTACACCTTC.

The table lists this clonotype with a few counts. In DNA form, the CDR3 reads TGCGCCAGCAGCCAAGTTACGCTCGGAGATGGCTACACCTTC. This translates into CASSQVTLGDGYTF. This chain uses TRBV4-1 with TRBJ1-2; D not resolved. V was cut by 1 base and J by 6 bases, with 12 bases left in between. The germline CDR1 and CDR2 sequences are MGHRA and YSYEKL. This CDR3 is 14 amino acids long.

This clonotype was found many times. This chain links TRBV7-9 with TRBJ1-2, with unresolved D. The CDR3 runs 14 residues. The germline V and J ends were trimmed by 1 base and 5 bases, with 11 bases remaining between them. Looked up from germline, CDR1 is SEHNR and CDR2 is FQNEAQ (reference sequence). CDR3 DNA sequence: TGTGCCAGCAGCTTAGGGTCCAGCCTGTATGGCTACACCTTC. It specifies CASSLGSSLYGYTF.

Many counts were recorded for this clonotype. The chain is built from TRBV6-2 or TRBV6-3 and TRBJ2-4; 9 nucleotides line up with TRBD2. The CDR3 runs 17 residues. The V and J ends lost 4 bases and 0 bases, in that order; junction bases with no gene match: 7. Germline CDR1 is MNHEY and CDR2 is SVGEGT. CDR3 residues: CASSSRSGSLAKNIQYF. The CDR3 DNA is TGTGCCAGCAGTTCCCGTAGCGGGAGTTTAGCCAAAAACATTCAGTACTTC.